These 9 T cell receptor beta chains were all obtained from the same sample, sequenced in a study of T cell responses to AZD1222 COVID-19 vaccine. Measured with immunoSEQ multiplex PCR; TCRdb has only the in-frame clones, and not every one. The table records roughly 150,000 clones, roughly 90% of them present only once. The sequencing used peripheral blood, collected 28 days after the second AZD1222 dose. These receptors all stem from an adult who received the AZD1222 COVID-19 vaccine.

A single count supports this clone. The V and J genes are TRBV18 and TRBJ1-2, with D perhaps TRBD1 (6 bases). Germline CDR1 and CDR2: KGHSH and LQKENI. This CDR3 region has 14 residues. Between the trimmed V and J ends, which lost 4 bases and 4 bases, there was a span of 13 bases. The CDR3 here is CASSLRQVGYGYTF. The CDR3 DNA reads TGTGCCAGCTCACTTCGACAGGTGGGCTATGGCTACACCTTC.

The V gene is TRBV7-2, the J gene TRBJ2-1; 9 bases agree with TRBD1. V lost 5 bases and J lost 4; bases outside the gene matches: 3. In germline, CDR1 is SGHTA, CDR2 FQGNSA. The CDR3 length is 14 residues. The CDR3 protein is CASSQDRGYNEQFF. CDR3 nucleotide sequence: TGTGCCAGCAGCCAGGACAGGGGATACAATGAGCAGTTCTTC.

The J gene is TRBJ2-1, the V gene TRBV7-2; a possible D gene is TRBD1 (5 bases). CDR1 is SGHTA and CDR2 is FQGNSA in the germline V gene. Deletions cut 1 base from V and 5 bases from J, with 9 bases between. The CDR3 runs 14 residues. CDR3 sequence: CASSLGTTHNEQFF. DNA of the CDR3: TGTGCCAGCAGCTTAGGGACAACGCACAATGAGCAGTTCTTC. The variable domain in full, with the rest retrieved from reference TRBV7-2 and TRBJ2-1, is GAGVSQSPSNKVTEKGKDVELRCDPISGHTALYWYRQSLGQGLEFLIYFQGNSAPDKSGLPSDRFSAERTGGSVSTLTIQRTQQEDSAVYLCASSLGTTHNEQFFGPGTRLTVL.

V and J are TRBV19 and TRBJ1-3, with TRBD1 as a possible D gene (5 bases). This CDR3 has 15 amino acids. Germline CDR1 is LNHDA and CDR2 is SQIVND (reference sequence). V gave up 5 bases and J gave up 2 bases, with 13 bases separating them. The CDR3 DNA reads TGTGCCAGTAGTTATCGGGGGGAAGCTGGAAACACCATATATTTT. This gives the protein CASSYRGEAGNTIYF. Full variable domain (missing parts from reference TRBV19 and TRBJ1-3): DGGITQSPKYLFRKEGQNVTLSCEQNLNHDAMYWYRQDPGQGLRLIYYSQIVNDFQKGDIAEGYSVSREKKESFPLTVTSAQKNPTAFYLCASSYRGEAGNTIYFGEGSWLTVV.

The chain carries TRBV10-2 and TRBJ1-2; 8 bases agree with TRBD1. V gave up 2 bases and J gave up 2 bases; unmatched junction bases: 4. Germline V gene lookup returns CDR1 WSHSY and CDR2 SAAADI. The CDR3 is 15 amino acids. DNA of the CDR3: TGCGCCAGCAGTGAGCCGGACAGGGCGAACTATGGCTACACCTTC. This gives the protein CASSEPDRANYGYTF.

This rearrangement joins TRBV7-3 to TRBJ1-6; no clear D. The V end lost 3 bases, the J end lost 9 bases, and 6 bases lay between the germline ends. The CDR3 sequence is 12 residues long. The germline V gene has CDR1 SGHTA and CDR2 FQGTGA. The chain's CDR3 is CASSLMGSPLHF. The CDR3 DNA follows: TGTGCCAGCAGCTTGATGGGTTCACCCCTCCACTTT.

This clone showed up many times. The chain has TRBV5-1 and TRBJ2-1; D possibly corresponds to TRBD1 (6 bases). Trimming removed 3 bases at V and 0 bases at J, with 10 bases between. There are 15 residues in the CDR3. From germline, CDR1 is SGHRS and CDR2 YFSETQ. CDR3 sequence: CASSSRDISYNEQFF. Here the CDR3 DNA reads TGCGCCAGCAGCTCCCGGGACATCTCCTACAATGAGCAGTTCTTC.

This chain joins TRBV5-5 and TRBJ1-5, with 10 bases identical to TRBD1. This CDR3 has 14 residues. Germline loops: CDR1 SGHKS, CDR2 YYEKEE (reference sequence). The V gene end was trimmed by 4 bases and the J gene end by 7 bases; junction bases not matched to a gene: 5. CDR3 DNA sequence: TGTGCCAGCAGCCGCGGACAGGGGGTCCAGCCCCAGCATTTT. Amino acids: CASSRGQGVQPQHF.

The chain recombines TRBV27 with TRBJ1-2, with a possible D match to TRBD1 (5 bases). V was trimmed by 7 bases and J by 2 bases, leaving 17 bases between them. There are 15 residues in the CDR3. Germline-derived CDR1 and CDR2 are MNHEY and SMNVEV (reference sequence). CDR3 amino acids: CASIPAAGGNYGYTF. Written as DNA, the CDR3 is TGTGCCAGCATTCCCGCCGCGGGGGGGAACTATGGCTACACCTTC.